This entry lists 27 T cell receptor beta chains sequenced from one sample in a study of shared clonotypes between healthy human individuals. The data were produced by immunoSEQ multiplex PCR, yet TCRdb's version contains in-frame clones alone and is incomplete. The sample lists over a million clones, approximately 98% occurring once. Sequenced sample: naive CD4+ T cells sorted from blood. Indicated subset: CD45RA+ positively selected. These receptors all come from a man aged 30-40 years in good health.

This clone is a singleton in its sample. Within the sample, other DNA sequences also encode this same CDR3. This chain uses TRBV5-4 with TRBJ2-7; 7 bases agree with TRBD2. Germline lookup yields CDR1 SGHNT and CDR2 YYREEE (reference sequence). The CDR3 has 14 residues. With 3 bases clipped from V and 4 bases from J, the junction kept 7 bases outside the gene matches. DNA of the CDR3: TGTGCCAGCAGCTCTAGCGGTACTAATTACGAGCAGTACTTC. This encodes CASSSSGTNYEQYF.

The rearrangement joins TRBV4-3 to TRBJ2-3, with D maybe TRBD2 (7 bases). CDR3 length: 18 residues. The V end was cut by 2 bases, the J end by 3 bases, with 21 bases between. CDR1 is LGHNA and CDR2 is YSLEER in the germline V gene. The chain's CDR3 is CASSQPPTVQGGTDTQYF. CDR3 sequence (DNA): TGCGCCAGCAGCCAACCTCCCACGGTACAGGGAGGGACAGATACGCAGTATTTT.

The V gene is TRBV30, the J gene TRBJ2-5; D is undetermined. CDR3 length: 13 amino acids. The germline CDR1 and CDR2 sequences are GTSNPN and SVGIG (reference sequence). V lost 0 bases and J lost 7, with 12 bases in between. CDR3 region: CAWSVGGPWTQYF. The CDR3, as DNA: TGTGCCTGGAGTGTGGGCGGACCCTGGACCCAGTACTTC.

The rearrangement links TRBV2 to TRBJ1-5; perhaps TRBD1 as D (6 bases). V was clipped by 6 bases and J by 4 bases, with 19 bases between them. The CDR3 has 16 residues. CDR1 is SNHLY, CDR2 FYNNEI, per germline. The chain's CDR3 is CASSGVGGPGNQPQHF. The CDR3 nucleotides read TGTGCCAGCAGCGGCGTTGGGGGGCCGGGAAATCAGCCCCAGCATTTT.

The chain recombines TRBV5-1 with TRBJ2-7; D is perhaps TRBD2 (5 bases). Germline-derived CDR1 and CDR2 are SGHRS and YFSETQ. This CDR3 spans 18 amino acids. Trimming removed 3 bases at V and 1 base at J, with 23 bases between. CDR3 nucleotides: TGCGCCAGCAGCTACGGACTCTTAGGACTTCTAGAATCCTACGAGCAGTACTTC. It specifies CASSYGLLGLLESYEQYF.

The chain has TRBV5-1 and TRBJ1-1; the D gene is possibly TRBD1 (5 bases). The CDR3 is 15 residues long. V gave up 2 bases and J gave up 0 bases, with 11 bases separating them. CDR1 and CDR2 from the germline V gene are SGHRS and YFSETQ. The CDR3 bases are TGCGCCAGCAGCTTATTCCAGGGCGTGAACACTGAAGCTTTCTTT. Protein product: CASSLFQGVNTEAFF. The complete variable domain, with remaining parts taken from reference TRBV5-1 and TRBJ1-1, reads KAGVTQTPRYLIKTRGQQVTLSCSPISGHRSVSWYQQTPGQGLQFLFEYFSETQRNKGNFPGRFSGRQFSNSRSEMNVSTLELGDSALYLCASSLFQGVNTEAFFGQGTRLTVV.

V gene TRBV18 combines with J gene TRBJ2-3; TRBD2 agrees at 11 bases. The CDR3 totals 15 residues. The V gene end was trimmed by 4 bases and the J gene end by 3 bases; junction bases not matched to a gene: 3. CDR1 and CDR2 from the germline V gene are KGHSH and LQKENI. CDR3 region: CASSQPSGRTDTQYF. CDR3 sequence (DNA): TGTGCCAGCTCACAACCTAGCGGGAGGACAGATACGCAGTATTTT.

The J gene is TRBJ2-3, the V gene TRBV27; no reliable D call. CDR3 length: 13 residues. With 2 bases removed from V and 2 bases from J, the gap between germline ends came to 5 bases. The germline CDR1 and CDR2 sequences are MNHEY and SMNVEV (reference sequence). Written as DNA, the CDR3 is TGTGCCAGCAGTTTAACCACCACAGATACGCAGTATTTT. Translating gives CASSLTTTDTQYF.

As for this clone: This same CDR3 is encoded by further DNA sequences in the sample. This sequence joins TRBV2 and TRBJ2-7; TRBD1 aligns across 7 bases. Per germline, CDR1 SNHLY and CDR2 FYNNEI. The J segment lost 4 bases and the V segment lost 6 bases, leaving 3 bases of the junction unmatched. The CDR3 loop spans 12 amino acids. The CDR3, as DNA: TGTGCCAGCAGAGAGACAGGGTACGAGCAGTACTTC. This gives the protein CASRETGYEQYF.

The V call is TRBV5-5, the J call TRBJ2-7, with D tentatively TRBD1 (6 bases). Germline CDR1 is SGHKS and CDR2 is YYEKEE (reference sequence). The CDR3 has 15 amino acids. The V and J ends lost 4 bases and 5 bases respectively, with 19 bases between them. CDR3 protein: CASSTSGTRIHEQYF. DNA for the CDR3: TGTGCCAGCAGCACATCCGGGACACGGATCCACGAGCAGTACTTC. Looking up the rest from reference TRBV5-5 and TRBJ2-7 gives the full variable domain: DAGVTQSPTHLIKTRGQQVTLRCSPISGHKSVSWYQQVLGQGPQFIFQYYEKEERGRGNFPDRFSARQFPNYSSELNVNALLLGDSALYLCASSTSGTRIHEQYFGPGTRLTVT.

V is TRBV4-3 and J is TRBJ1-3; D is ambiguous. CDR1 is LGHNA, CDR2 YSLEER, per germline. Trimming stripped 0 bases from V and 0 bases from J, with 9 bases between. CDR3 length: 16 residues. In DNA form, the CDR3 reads TGCGCCAGCAGCCAAGACCCCGGCCTCTCTGGAAACACCATATATTTT. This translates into CASSQDPGLSGNTIYF.

The CDR3 loop reads CASSGEIQGPNQPQHF. CDR3 in DNA: TGTGCCAGCAGCGGAGAAATACAAGGTCCCAATCAGCCCCAGCATTTT. The chain joins TRBV9 to TRBJ1-5, with D uncertain. CDR3 size: 16 residues. The germline V gene has CDR1 SGDLS and CDR2 YYNGEE. Deletions cut 3 bases from V and 3 bases from J, with 16 bases between.

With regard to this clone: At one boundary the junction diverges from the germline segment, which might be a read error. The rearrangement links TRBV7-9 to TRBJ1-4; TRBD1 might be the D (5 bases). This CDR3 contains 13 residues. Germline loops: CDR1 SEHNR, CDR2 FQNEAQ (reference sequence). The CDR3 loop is CASSADRMARGTF. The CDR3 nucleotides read TGTGCCAGCAGCGCCGATCGGATGGCTAGGGGCACTTTT.

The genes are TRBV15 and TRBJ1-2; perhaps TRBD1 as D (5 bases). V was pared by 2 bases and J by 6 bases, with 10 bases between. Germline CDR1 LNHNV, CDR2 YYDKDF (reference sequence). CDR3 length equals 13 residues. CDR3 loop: CATSRWGANGYTF. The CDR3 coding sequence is TGTGCCACCAGCAGATGGGGCGCCAATGGCTACACCTTC.

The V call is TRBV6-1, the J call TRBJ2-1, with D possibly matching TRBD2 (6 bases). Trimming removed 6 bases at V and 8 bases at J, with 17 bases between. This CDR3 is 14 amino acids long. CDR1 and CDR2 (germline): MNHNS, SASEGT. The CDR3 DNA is TGTGCCAGCAGGGATACGGGGGAGCGCGATGAGCAGTTCTTC. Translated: CASRDTGERDEQFF.

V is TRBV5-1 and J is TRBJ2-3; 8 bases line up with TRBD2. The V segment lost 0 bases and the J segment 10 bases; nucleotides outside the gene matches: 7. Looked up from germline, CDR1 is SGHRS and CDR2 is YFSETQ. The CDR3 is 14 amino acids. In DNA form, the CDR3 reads TGCGCCAGCAGCTTGGCACTAGCGGCAGACCCGCAGTATTTT. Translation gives CASSLALAADPQYF.

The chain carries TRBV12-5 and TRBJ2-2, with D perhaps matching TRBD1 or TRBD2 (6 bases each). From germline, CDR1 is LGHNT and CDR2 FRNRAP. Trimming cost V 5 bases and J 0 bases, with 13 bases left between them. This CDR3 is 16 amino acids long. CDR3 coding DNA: TGTGCTAGTGGTACCGGACGGGGGCCGAACACCGGGGAGCTGTTTTTT. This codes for CASGTGRGPNTGELFF.

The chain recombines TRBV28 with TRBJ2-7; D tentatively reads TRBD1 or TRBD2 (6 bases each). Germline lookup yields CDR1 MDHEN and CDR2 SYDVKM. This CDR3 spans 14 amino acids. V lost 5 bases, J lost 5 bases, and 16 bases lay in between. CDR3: CASSLGGMGNEQYF. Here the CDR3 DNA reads TGTGCCAGCAGTCTGGGGGGCATGGGGAACGAGCAGTACTTC.

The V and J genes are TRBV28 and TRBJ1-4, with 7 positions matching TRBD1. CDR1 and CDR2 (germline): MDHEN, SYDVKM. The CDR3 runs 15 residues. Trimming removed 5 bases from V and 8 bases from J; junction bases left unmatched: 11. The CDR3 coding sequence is TGTGCCAGCAGTCCAGCGGACAGGCAGCCGGAAAAACTGTTTTTT. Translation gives CASSPADRQPEKLFF.

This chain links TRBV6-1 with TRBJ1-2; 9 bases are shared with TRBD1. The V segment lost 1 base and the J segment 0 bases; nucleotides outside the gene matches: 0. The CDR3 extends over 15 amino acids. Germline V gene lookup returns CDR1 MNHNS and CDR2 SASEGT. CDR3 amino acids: CASSEGQGANYGYTF. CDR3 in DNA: TGTGCCAGCAGTGAAGGACAGGGGGCTAACTATGGCTACACCTTC.

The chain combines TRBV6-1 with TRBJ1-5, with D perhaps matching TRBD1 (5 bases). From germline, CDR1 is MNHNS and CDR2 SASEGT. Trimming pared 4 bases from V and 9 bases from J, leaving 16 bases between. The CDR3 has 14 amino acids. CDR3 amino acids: CASSASGTLRPQHF. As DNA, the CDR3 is TGTGCCAGCAGTGCGTCCGGGACTTTGCGGCCCCAGCATTTT.

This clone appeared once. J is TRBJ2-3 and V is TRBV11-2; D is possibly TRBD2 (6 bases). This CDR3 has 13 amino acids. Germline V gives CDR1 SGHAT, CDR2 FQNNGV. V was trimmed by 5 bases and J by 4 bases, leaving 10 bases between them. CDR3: CASSQGRSDTQYF. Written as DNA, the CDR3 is TGTGCCAGCAGCCAAGGGAGGTCAGATACGCAGTATTTT.

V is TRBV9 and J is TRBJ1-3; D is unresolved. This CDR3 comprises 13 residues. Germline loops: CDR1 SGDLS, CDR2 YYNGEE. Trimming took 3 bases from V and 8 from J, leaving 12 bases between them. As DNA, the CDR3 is TGTGCCAGCAGCGCCTCCCCTTGGGACACCATATATTTT. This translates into CASSASPWDTIYF.

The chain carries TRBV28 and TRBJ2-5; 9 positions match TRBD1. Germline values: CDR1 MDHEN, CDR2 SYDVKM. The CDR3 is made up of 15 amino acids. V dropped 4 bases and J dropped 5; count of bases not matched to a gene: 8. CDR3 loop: CASSSSGQGQETQYF. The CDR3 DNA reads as TGTGCCAGCAGTTCGTCAGGACAGGGGCAGGAGACCCAGTACTTC.

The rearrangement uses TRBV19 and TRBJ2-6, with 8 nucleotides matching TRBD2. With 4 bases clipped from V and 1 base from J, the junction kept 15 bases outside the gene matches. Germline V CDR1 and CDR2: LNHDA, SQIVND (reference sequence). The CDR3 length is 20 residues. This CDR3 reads CASSTLGLALLESGANVLTF. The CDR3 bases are TGTGCCAGTAGTACCCTCGGACTAGCCCTACTTGAATCTGGGGCCAACGTCCTGACTTTC.

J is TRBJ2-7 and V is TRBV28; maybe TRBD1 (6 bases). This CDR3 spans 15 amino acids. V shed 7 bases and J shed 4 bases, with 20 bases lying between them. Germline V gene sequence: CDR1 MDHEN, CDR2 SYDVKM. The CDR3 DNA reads TGTGCCAGCACGACGCCGGGACACCAACCTTACGAGCAGTACTTC. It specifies CASTTPGHQPYEQYF.

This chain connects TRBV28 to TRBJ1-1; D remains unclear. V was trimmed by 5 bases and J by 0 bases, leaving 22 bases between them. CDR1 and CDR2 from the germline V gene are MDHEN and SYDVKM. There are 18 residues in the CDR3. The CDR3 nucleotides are TGTGCCAGCAGTCTCCTCCCGGGGTACCGTTCCATGAACACTGAAGCTTTCTTT. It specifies CASSLLPGYRSMNTEAFF.